The clone carrying this TCR beta chain appeared a few times. Primers used in a second PCR of roughly 6 to 11 cycles were a sample-barcoded 5' primer and a J-beta primer mix. TCRdb analysed the 5' RACE reads with MiXCR anew, one entry per CDR3 protein. The sample includes 1 million to 1.2 million distinct CDR3 sequences, roughly two fifths seen only once; the top ten take over 10%. This record comes from a study of blood T cells in healthy people across ages. Study details: Per two T cells, template switching captured roughly one barcoded beta molecule.

Staff drew around 10 milliliters of peripheral blood from each donor. The CDR3 extends over 13 amino acids. V was clipped by 6 bases and J by 7 bases, with 18 bases between them. Germline V CDR1 and CDR2: SQVTM, ANQGSEA. Sequences were obtained from blood. This rearrangement joins TRBV29-1 to TRBJ1-2, with D unresolved. This sequence was found in a man aged 18 to 30 in good health. The chain's CDR3 is CSVIGGRSTGYTF. The DNA for the CDR3 is TGCAGCGTGATCGGAGGCAGGTCAACTGGCTACACCTTC.